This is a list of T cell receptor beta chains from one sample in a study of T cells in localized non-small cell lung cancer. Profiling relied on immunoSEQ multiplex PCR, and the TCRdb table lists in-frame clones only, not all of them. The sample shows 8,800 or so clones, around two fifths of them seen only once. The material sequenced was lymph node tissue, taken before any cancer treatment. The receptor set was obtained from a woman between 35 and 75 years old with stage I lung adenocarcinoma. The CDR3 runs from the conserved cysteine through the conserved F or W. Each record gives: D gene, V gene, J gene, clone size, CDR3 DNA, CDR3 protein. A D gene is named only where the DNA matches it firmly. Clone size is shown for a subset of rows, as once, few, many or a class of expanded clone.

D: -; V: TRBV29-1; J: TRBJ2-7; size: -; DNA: TGCAGCGTTGCGGAGGGAGACTACGAGCAGTACTTC; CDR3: CSVAEGDYEQYF
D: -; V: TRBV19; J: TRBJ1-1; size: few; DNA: TGTGCCAGTAGTACTAGGACCGGGGGCACTGAAGCTTTCTTT; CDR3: CASSTRTGGTEAFF
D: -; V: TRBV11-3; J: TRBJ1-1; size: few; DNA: TGTGCCAGCAGCTTAGATGGCAGCTACACTGAAGCTTTCTTT; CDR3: CASSLDGSYTEAFF
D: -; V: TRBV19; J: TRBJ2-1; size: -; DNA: TGTGCCAGTAGTATAGCAGCTAGGGATGAGCAGTTCTTC; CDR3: CASSIAARDEQFF
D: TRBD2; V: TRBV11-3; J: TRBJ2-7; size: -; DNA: TGTGCCAGCAGCTCACTAGCGGGGGGGCTAAACGAGCAGTACTTC; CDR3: CASSSLAGGLNEQYF
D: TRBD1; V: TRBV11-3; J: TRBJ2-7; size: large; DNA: TGTGCCAGCAGCCAGACAGGGGGCGAGGACGAGCAGTACTTC; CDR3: CASSQTGGEDEQYF
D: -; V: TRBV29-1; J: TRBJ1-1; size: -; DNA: TGCAGCGTTGTTGGACAGCGGAACACTGAAGCTTTCTTT; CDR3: CSVVGQRNTEAFF
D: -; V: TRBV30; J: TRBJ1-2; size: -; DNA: TGTGCCTGGAGGGTGCCCCAGACCTGGGGCTACACCTTC; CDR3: CAWRVPQTWGYTF
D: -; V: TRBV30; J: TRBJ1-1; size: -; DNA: TGTGCCTGGGTTTCCGGGACGATGAACACTGAAGCTTTCTTT; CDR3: CAWVSGTMNTEAFF
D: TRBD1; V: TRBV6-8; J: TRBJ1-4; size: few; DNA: TGTGCCAGCTCCGGAACAGGGGCCTATGAAAAACTGTTTTTT; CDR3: CASSGTGAYEKLFF
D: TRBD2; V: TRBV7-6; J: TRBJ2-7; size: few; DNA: TGTGCCAGCAGCGAAACTAGCGGGGCGGTCTACGAGCAGTACTTC; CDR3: CASSETSGAVYEQYF
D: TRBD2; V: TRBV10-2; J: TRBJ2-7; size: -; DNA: TGCGCCAGCAGTGATGGTAGCGGGGGAACCTACGAGCAGTACTTC; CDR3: CASSDGSGGTYEQYF
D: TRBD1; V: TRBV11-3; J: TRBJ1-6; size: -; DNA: TGTGCCAGCAGCCCCCCGCCCCAGGGGGTTGTTTCACCCCTCCACTTT; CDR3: CASSPPPQGVVSPLHF
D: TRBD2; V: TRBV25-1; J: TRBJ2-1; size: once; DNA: TGTGCCAGCAGTGAATGGGGGGGGAATGAGCAATTCTTC; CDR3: CASSEWGGNEQFF
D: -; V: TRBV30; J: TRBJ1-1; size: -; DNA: TGTGCCTGGAGTGGTGGGACACCTGAAGCTTTCTTT; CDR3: CAWSGGTPEAFF
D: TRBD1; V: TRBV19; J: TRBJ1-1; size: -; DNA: TGTGCCAGTAGTATAGGGACAGGAGCTGAAGCTTTCTTT; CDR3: CASSIGTGAEAFF
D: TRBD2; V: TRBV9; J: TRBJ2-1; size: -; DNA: TGTGCCAGCAGCAAGATAGCGGGGGGCCATGAGCAGTTCTTC; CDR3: CASSKIAGGHEQFF
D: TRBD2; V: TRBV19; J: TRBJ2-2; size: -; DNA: TGTGCCAGTGCGGGACTAGCAAACGGGGAGCTGTTTTTT; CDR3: CASAGLANGELFF
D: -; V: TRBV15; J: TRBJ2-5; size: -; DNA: TGTGCCACCAGCAGAGGCGGCAGGGGGGTTCAAGAGACCCAGTACTTC; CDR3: CATSRGGRGVQETQYF
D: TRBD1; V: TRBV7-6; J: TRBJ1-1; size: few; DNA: TGTGCCAGCAGCAGTGACAGGGGGCTCGGGGACACTGAAGCTTTCTTT; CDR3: CASSSDRGLGDTEAFF
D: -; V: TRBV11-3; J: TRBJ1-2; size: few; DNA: TGTGCCAGCAGCGACAGAGGGAGGAACTATGGCTACACCTTC; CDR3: CASSDRGRNYGYTF
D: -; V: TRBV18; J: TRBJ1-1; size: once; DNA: TGTGCCAGCTCACCCGACAGGAACGCTGAAGCTTTCTTT; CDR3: CASSPDRNAEAFF
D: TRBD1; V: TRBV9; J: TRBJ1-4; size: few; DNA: TGTGCCAGCAGCGTGGGACAGGGCCGGAATGAAAAACTGTTTTTT; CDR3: CASSVGQGRNEKLFF
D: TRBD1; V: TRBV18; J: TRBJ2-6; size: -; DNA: TGTGCCAGCTCAGCCCGACAGGGGTTCTCAGAAAGTGCCAACGTCCTGACTTTC; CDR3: CASSARQGFSESANVLTF
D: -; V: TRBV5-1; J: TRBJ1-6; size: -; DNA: TGCGCCAGCAGCTTGGACGGAATGGGGCAGGTCGGGTCACCCCTCCACTTT; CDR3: CASSLDGMGQVGSPLHF
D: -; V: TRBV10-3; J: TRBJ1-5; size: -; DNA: TGTGCCATCAGCATCGGGACGGGAAGGGATCAGCCCCAGCATTTT; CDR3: CAISIGTGRDQPQHF
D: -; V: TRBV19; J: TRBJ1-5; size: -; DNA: TGTGCCAGTAGTATAGGGGGTTCTAGCAATCAGCCCCAGCATTTT; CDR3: CASSIGGSSNQPQHF
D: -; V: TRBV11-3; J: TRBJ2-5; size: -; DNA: TGTGCCAGCAGCCTGGGAGTCGGGGGCGAGTTGGAGACCCAGTACTTC; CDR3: CASSLGVGGELETQYF
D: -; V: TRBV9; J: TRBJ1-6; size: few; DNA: TGTGCCAGCAGCGTCGGCAGTCTTAATTCACCCCTCCACTTT; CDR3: CASSVGSLNSPLHF
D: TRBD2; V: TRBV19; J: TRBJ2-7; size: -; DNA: TGTGCCAGTAGTTCTAGCGGGGCCTCCTACGAGCAGTACTTC; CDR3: CASSSSGASYEQYF
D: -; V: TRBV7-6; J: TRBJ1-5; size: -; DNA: TGTGCCAGCAGCGCGTCAGGGAATAGCAATCAGCCCCAGCATTTT; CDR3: CASSASGNSNQPQHF
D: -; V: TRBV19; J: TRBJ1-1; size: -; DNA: TGTGCCAGTACCCGGGGGGAAAGGGGCGCGGGAACTGAAGCTTTCTTT; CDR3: CASTRGERGAGTEAFF
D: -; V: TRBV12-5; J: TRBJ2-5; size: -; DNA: TGTGCTAGTGGTTTGAGGTCAGGATCGGTCCAAGAGACCCAGTACTTC; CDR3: CASGLRSGSVQETQYF
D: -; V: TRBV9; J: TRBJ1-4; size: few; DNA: TGTGCCAGCAGGCAAGACAGCGCAACTAATGAAAAACTGTTTTTT; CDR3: CASRQDSATNEKLFF
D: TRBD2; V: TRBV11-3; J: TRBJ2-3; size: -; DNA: TGTGCCAGCAGCTTACAGGGAGGGGGCACAGATACGCAGTATTTT; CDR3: CASSLQGGGTDTQYF
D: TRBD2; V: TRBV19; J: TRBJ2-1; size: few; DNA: TGTGCCAGTAGTAATGGGGGGGGCAATGAGCAGTTCTTC; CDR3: CASSNGGGNEQFF
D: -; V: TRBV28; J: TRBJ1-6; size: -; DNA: TGTGCCAGCAGTTTATCTGGGGGATCACCCCTCCACTTT; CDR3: CASSLSGGSPLHF
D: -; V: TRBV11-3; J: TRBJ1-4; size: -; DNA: TGTGCCAGCAGCCCTCGTGGAGCAAATAATGAAAAACTGTTTTTT; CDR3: CASSPRGANNEKLFF
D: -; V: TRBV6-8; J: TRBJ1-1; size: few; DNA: TGTGCCAGCGCCCCAATACAGGGAAGAAACACTGAAGCTTTCTTT; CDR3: CASAPIQGRNTEAFF
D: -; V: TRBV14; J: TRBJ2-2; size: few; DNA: TGTGCCAGCAGCCAAGTAGGCGGCGGGGAGCTGTTTTTT; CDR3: CASSQVGGGELFF
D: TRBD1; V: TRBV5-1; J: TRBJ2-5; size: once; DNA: TGCGCCAGCAGCAAGGACAGGGGTGAGGAGACCCAGTACTTC; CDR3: CASSKDRGEETQYF
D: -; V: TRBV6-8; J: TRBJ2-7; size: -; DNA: TGTGCCAGCAGTTACCCCCCCCCGCCGTCCTACGAGCAGTACTTC; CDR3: CASSYPPPPSYEQYF
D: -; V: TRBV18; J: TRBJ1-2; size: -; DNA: TGTGCCAGCTCACCAAGTGGCGGCAGGACTTACTCCAATAACTATGGCTACACCTTC; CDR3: CASSPSGGRTYSNNYGYTF
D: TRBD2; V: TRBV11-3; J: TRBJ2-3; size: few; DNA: TGTGCCAGCAGCTATAGCGGGGGAGAACTCACAGATACGCAGTATTTT; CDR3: CASSYSGGELTDTQYF
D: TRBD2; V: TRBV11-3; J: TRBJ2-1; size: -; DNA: TGTGCCAGCAGCCTAAGGACTAGCGGGGGGAATGAGCAGTTCTTC; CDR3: CASSLRTSGGNEQFF
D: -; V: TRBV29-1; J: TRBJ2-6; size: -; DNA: TGCAGCGTTGTTGTCCAGTCGGACTCTGGGGCCAACGTCCTGACTTTC; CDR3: CSVVVQSDSGANVLTF
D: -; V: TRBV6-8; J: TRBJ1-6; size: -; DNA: TGTGCCAGCCGAAGTACTGGAGGGAGCTCACCCCTCCACTTT; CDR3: CASRSTGGSSPLHF
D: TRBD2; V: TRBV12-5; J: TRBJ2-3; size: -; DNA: TGTGCTAGTGGTTTGGGTCCTAGCGGGGGGGACACAGATACGCAGTATTTT; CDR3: CASGLGPSGGDTDTQYF
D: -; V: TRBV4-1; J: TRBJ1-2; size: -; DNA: TGCGCCAGCAGCCAAGAAACAGCCCACGGGTATGGCTACACCTTC; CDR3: CASSQETAHGYGYTF
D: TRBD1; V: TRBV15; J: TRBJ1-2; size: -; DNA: TGTGCCACCAGCAGAGTACGGACAGGGCCCGATGGCTACACCTTC; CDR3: CATSRVRTGPDGYTF
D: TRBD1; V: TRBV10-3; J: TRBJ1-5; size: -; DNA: TGTGCCAGCGAGCGGGGACAGCAGCTCAATCAGCCCCAGCATTTT; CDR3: CASERGQQLNQPQHF
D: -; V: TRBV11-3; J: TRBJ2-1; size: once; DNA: TGTGCCAGCAGCTCCCGACGGGGTGGGACCTATAGGTACAATGAGCAGTTCTTC; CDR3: CASSSRRGGTYRYNEQFF
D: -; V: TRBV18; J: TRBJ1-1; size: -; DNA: TGTGCCAGCTCAGGGGGGACGGACACTGAAGCTTTCTTT; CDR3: CASSGGTDTEAFF
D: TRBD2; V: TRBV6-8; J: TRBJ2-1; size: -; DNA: TGTGCCAGCAGTCCCGGGACTAGCGGTCTATACAATGAGCAGTTCTTC; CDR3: CASSPGTSGLYNEQFF